Reported below is one TCR beta chain. The sample comes from a study of low-dose radiotherapy and immunotherapy resistance in tumors. Whole-study context: Radiation delivery to Cohort 1 consisted of 0.5 Gy per fraction every 2 weeks, summing to 6.5 Gy. Cyclophosphamide infusions of 200 mg/m2 came every two weeks, one day before radiation-immunotherapy. Oral aspirin 300 mg was taken by patients daily for four cycles from cycle 1 day 1.

The CDR3 runs to 14 residues. Losses at the gene ends were 6 bases for V and 8 bases for J; bases not matched to a gene: 7. The germline gives CDR1 MDHEN, CDR2 SYDVKM. TRAV- and TRBV-specific primers primed first-strand cDNA, covering alpha and beta chains. TCR amplification used about 18 PCR cycles, a constant-region primer and a V-primer adapter. The mRNA which had been isolated was amplified by in vitro transcription. One entry per CDR3 protein results from TCRdb running MiXCR on the reads. The repertoire holds 10,000 to 15,000 distinct CDR3 sequences, with 60% as singletons. V usage is TRBV28 and J usage is TRBJ1-4, with 9 bases matching TRBD1. The receptor comes from a human donor with advanced metastatic prostate, ovarian, gallbladder or colorectal cancer (not recorded which). This table probably holds off-target reads from a library built for another chain. DNA of the CDR3: TGTGCCAGCAGAGAGGGACAGGGTCGCGAAAAACTGTTTTTT. Translated, it gives CASREGQGREKLFF. The whole variable domain, filled in from reference TRBV28 and TRBJ1-4, reads DVKVTQSSRYLVKRTGEKVFLECVQDMDHENMFWYRQDPGLGLRLIYFSYDVKMKEKGDIPEGYSVSREKKERFSLILESASTNQTSMYLCASREGQGREKLFFGSGTQLSVL.